This T cell receptor beta chain was profiled in a study of blood T cell repertoires in COVID-19 (dated by TCRdb to 2020 to 2022). Context from the whole study: Collaborator samples came from the United States, Italy and Spain and covered acute and convalescent phases of COVID-19. The material from the prospective study consisted of cDNA or gDNA derived from T cells, B-cell-depleted T cells, or PBMCs. The dataset comprised deeply sampled blood TCRbeta repertoires from subjects exposed to, actively infected with, or recovered from COVID-19. The repertoires were released in a freely available public database meant as a resource for research on the immune response to SARS-CoV-2. The samples were drawn from two sources: the first 160 participants of the ongoing ImmuneRACE study, and approximately 1,300 subjects contributed by 6 global collaborators. A de-identified subject ID, COVID-19 status, age in years and sex were almost always included in the sample metadata. Where HLA class I and class II types were available, the types were taken from metadata supplied by the sample provider, not from assay-based typing.

Findings and caveats that apply to the study as a whole: The quantity of clinical and demographic metadata differed by source and by participant and was supplied without curation.

Each collaborating institution followed its own protocols to collect whole blood in K2EDTA tubes. For TCRbeta analysis, collaborators shipped samples in one of three forms: frozen whole blood, isolated PBMCs, or DNA extracted from either of those sample types. The immunoSEQ Assay, a bias-controlled multiplex PCR, was used to amplify TCRbeta CDR3 regions from genomic DNA. Under the source paper's analysis protocol: The number of nucleated cells in each sample was estimated from the amplification of reference gene primers within the assay. To quantify the absolute abundance of each unique TCRbeta CDR3 rearrangement, sequence reads were collapsed and filtered. For each sample, productive Simpson clonality was calculated by taking the square root of Simpson's diversity index across productive rearrangements. TCRdb took this table from immuneACCESS and kept in-frame rearrangements with V and J called. Such tables lack part of the clones; where checked against another copy, unresolved V genes explain under half of the gap, and the rest is unexplained. From that table come the V and J calls and clone size; the DNA was used to work out D and trimming. This sample is represented by 200,000 to 250,000 clones; 84% of them were singletons. Of the sample, about 20% falls within the top ten clones.

About this clone itself: Its cognate antigen has yet to be identified. No much larger clone is present one base from it, and per-base qualities are unavailable.

This TCR was recovered from a man aged 25-45 years with active or convalescent COVID-19. Sequencing used peripheral blood.

At the DNA level, the sequence is TGTGCCAGCAGTTCGTCCCCTCCGCGGGAGCAGTACTTC. Its protein reads: CASSSSPPREQYF. The receptor chain draws on TRBV6-5 and TRBJ2-7; too little of a D gene remains to name it. CDR1 MNHEY and CDR2 SVGAGI are derived from the germline V gene. The V end loses 4 bases and the J end loses 7 bases, and a stretch of 14 bases separates them. The CDR3 goes from the cysteine to the phenylalanine over 13 residues. Just CDR3 DNA is preserved here, 39 bases in frame from base 1.